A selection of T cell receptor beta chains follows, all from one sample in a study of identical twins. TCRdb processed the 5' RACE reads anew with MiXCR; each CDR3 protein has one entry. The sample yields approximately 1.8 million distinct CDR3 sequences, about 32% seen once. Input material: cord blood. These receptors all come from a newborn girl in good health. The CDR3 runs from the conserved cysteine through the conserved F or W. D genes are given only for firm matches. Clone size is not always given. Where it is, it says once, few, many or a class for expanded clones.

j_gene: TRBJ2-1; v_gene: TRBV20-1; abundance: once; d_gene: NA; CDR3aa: CSARFGRQGEQFF; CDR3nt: TGCAGTGCTAGATTCGGTCGGCAGGGTGAGCAGTTCTTC
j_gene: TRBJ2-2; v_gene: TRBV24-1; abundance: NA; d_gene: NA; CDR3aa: CATVALTGSTGELFF; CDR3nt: TGTGCCACCGTGGCTCTAACCGGGTCCACCGGGGAGCTGTTTTTT
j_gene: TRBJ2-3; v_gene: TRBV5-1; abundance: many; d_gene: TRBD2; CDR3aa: CASRYGTSGTSLDTQYF; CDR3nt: TGCGCCAGCAGATACGGGACTAGCGGGACCTCGTTGGATACGCAGTATTTT
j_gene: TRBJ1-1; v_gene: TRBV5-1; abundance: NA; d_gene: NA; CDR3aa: CASSLLRGNTEAFF; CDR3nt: TGCGCCAGCAGCTTGTTGCGGGGAAACACTGAAGCTTTCTTT
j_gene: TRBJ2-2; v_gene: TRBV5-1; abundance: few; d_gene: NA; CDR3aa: CASLTGLMNTGELFF; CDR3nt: TGCGCCAGCCTAACGGGACTCATGAACACCGGGGAGCTGTTTTTT
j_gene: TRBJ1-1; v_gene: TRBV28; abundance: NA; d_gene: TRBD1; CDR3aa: CASFRGGSDTEAFF; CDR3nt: TGTGCCAGTTTCAGGGGGGGCTCGGACACTGAAGCTTTCTTT
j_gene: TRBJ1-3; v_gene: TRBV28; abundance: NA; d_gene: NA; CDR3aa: CASSLQGDSGNTIYF; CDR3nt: TGTGCCAGCAGTCTCCAGGGTGACTCTGGAAACACCATATATTTT
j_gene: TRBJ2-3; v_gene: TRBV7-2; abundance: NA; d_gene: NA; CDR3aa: CASSFGYSTDTQYF; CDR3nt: TGTGCCAGCAGCTTTGGCTATAGCACAGATACGCAGTATTTT
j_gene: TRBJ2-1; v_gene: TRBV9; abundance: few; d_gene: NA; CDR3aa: CASSVATGVFTGAYNEQFF; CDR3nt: TGTGCCAGCAGCGTAGCCACTGGGGTCTTCACGGGAGCATACAATGAGCAGTTCTTC
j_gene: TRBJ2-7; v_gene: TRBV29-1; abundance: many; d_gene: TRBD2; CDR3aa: CSVEPSGSRYEQYF; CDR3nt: TGCAGCGTTGAGCCTAGCGGGAGTCGCTACGAGCAGTACTTC
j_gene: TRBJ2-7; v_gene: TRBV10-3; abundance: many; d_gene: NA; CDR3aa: CAISESVRGYEQYF; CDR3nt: TGTGCCATCAGTGAGTCGGTAAGGGGGTACGAGCAGTACTTC
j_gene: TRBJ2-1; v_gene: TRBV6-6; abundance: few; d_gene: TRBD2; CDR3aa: CASRFSGGQFF; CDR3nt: TGTGCCAGCAGATTCAGCGGGGGGCAGTTCTTC
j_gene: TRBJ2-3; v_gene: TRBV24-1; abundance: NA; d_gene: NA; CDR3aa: CATSDVRGRTDTQYF; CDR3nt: TGTGCCACCAGTGATGTTAGGGGGAGAACAGATACGCAGTATTTT
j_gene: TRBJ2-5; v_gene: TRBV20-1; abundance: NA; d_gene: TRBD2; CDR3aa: CSARLAEHNEQYF; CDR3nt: TGCAGTGCTAGGCTAGCGGAACACAATGAGCAGTACTTC
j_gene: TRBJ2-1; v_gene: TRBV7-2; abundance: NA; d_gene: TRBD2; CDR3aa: CASSLTGGASNEQFF; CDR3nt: TGTGCCAGCAGCTTAACGGGGGGAGCAAGCAATGAGCAGTTCTTC
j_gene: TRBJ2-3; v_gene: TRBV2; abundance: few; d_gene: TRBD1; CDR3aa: CASSDLDRATSTDTQYF; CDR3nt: TGTGCCAGCAGTGACCTAGACAGGGCAACTAGCACAGATACGCAGTATTTT
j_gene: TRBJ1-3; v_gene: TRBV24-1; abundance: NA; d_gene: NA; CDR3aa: CATPLPGRSGNTIYF; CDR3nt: TGTGCCACGCCCCTACCAGGACGCTCTGGAAACACCATATATTTT
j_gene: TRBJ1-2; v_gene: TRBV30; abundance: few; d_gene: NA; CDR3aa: CARLFNYGYTF; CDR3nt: TGTGCCCGGCTATTTAACTATGGCTACACCTTC
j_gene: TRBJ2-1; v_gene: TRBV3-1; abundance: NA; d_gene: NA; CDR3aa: CASSPSDVDNEQFF; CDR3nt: TGTGCCAGCAGCCCGTCGGACGTCGACAATGAGCAGTTCTTC
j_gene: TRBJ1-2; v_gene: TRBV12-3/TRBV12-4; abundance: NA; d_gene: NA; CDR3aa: CASSFGGSPAYGYTF; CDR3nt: TGTGCCAGCAGTTTTGGGGGATCCCCCGCCTATGGCTACACCTTC
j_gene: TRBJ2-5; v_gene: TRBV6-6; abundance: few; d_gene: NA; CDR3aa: CASSYPQGSQETQYF; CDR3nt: TGTGCCAGCAGTTATCCGCAGGGGTCCCAAGAGACCCAGTACTTC
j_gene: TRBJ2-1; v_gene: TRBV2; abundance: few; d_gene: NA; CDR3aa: CASSRQAEQFF; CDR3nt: TGTGCCAGCAGTCGGCAGGCTGAGCAGTTCTTC